The source of this T cell receptor (beta chain) is a study of blood T cells in healthy people across ages. The overall study: There was about one barcoded beta molecule captured by template switching per two T cells.

This CDR3 contains 18 residues. The J segment lost 1 base and the V segment lost 4 bases, leaving 10 bases of the junction unmatched. Germline V CDR1 and CDR2: LGHNA, YNFKEQ. At least 7 million PBMCs were isolated per sample. A second PCR of 7 to 11 cycles used a sample-barcoded 5' primer and a J-beta primer mix. TCRdb used MiXCR to reprocess the 5' RACE reads, holding one entry per CDR3 protein. The table includes about 730,000 distinct CDR3 sequences, around 46% detected once. Study-level results: Age brought a roughly linear fall in TCR beta diversity measured per million T cells.

This clonotype was counted a few times. Its antigen is currently unknown. Sequencing used blood. This sequence originates from a woman aged 55-70 years in good health. J is TRBJ1-5 and V is TRBV4-2, with 10 positions matching TRBD1. CDR3 loop: CASSRGTGDAWSNQPQHF. In DNA, the CDR3 is TGTGCCAGCAGCCGCGGGACAGGGGACGCTTGGAGCAATCAGCCCCAGCATTTT.